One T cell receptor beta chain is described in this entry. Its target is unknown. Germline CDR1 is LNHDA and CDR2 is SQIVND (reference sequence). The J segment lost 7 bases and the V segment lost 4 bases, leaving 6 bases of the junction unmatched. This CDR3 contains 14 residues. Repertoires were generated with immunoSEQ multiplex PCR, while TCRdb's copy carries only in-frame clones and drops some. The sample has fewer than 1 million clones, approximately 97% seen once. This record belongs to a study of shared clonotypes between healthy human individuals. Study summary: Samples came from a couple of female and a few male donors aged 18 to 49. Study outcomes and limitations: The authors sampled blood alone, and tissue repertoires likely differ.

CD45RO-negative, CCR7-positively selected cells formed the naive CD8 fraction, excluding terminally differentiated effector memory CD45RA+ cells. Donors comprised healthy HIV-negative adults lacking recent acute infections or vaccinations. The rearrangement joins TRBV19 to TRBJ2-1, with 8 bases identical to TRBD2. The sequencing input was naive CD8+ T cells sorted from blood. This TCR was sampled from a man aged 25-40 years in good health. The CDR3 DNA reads TGTGCCAGTAGTAAACCGGGACTAGTGAATGAGCAGTTCTTC. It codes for CASSKPGLVNEQFF.